Listed below are T cell receptor beta chains from one sample, sequenced in a study of cytomegalovirus exposure and HLA in healthy donors. Clones were sequenced by immunoSEQ multiplex PCR, and TCRdb holds only the in-frame ones, with some missing. The sample contains about 210,000 clones, approximately 79% of which appear only once. The specimen sequenced was PBMCs. These receptor sequences come from a male donor in good health and CMV-seronegative. The CDR3 runs from the conserved cysteine through the conserved F or W. The D gene is left open where the match is weak. Clone size is stated in some rows and not others, as once, few, many or a class when expanded.

V gene,D gene,J gene,clone size,CDR3 DNA,CDR3 protein
TRBV11-3,TRBD2,TRBJ2-5,-,TGTGCCAGCAGCTCGCGGGGGGGCCAAGAGACCCAGTACTTC,CASSSRGGQETQYF
TRBV6-5,TRBD1,TRBJ2-7,-,TGTGCCAGCAGTTATAGGGGGCTCTCCTACGAGCAGTACTTC,CASSYRGLSYEQYF
TRBV7-9,-,TRBJ1-3,-,TGTGCCAGCAGCTCTTCCGGAGGGTTCTCTGGAAACACCATATATTTT,CASSSSGGFSGNTIYF
TRBV5-1,TRBD1,TRBJ2-1,-,TGCGCCAGCAGCTCCGGGACAGGGGCTATCGTAGGTAATGAGCAGTTCTTC,CASSSGTGAIVGNEQFF
TRBV5-6,-,TRBJ1-4,-,TGTGCCAGCAGCCGCCTCGTGACAGCGCCGGATGAAAAACTGTTTTTT,CASSRLVTAPDEKLFF
TRBV5-1,TRBD1,TRBJ2-3,-,TGCGCCAGCAGCTTGTCGACAGGGGGCCGTACAGATACGCAGTATTTT,CASSLSTGGRTDTQYF
TRBV28,TRBD1,TRBJ2-3,once,TGTGCCAGCAGTTCTACCAACCCGGGACAGGTGCTAGGTACGCAGTATTTT,CASSSTNPGQVLGTQYF
TRBV6-6,-,TRBJ2-2,-,TGTGCCAGCAGTGCAATAAGGGGGACATCTATCGGGGAGCTGTTTTTT,CASSAIRGTSIGELFF
TRBV6-5,-,TRBJ2-1,-,TGTGCCAGCGCCCTTAGCGGACTTAACAATGAGCAGTTCTTC,CASALSGLNNEQFF
TRBV29-1,TRBD1,TRBJ1-2,-,TGCAGCGTTGAAGGAGACAGGGAGAACTATGGCTACACCTTC,CSVEGDRENYGYTF
TRBV5-4,TRBD1,TRBJ2-7,-,TGTGCCAGCAGCGCCGGGACAGGGGACTACGAGCAGTACTTC,CASSAGTGDYEQYF
TRBV7-9,-,TRBJ1-1,once,TGTGCCAGCAGCCAGCGACAGGCCCCGAACACTGAAGCTTTCTTT,CASSQRQAPNTEAFF
TRBV9,TRBD1,TRBJ1-4,-,TGTGCCAGCAGCCCATGGACAGGGTCCGAAAAACTGTTTTTT,CASSPWTGSEKLFF
TRBV15,-,TRBJ2-7,-,TGTGCCACCAGCAGAGTAGGGACAAACTACTACGAGCAGTACTTC,CATSRVGTNYYEQYF
TRBV5-1,-,TRBJ2-5,-,TGCGCCAGCGGTACACAGGAGACCCAGTACTTC,CASGTQETQYF
TRBV30,-,TRBJ2-1,-,TGTGCCTGTACCGCAGGGGTTTACAATGAGCAGTTCTTC,CACTAGVYNEQFF
TRBV11-1,TRBD2,TRBJ2-7,-,TGTGCCAGCACCGGAACCGGGACTAGGACCTACGAGCAGTACTTC,CASTGTGTRTYEQYF
TRBV4-2,TRBD1,TRBJ1-2,-,TGTGCCAGCAGCCAAGATTCACAGGGGGCAGGGGGCTACACCTTC,CASSQDSQGAGGYTF
TRBV19,TRBD2,TRBJ2-3,-,TGTGCCAGTAGTATTGTGGCGGGAGGGATCACAGATACGCAGTATTTT,CASSIVAGGITDTQYF
TRBV11-2,-,TRBJ1-2,-,TGTGCCAGCAGCTTAGGGCAGGTACACTCAAACTATGGCTACACCTTC,CASSLGQVHSNYGYTF
TRBV7-9,TRBD2,TRBJ2-3,-,TGTGCCAGCAGCTCCATCGCGGCGGGGGCAGATACGCAGTATTTT,CASSSIAAGADTQYF
TRBV6-1,TRBD1,TRBJ2-7,-,TGTGCCAGCAGGGACAGGGTCTACGAGCAGTACTTC,CASRDRVYEQYF
TRBV7-2,-,TRBJ2-4,-,TGTGCCAGCAGTTCAGGGTTCACTAAGAGCATTCAGTACTTC,CASSSGFTKSIQYF
TRBV18,-,TRBJ2-7,once,TGTGCCAGCTCACCACAGGAGGGGACAGCCTACGAGCAGTACTTC,CASSPQEGTAYEQYF
TRBV7-9,-,TRBJ2-1,-,TGTGCCAGCAGCCCGTGGACTGATTACAATGAGCAGTTCTTC,CASSPWTDYNEQFF
TRBV6-6,TRBD1,TRBJ1-6,-,TGTGCCACCGGACAGGGTCTATATAATAATTCACCCCTCCACTTT,CATGQGLYNNSPLHF
TRBV2,-,TRBJ2-3,-,TGTGCCAGCACCCGCGAGTGGAAGGGGGATACGCAGTATTTT,CASTREWKGDTQYF
TRBV30,TRBD1,TRBJ2-7,-,TGTGCCTGGAGTTCCGGGACAGGGGATGACGAGCAGTACTTC,CAWSSGTGDDEQYF
TRBV11-1,-,TRBJ2-7,-,TGTGCCAGCAGCGATCCGTGGGGAGTTGACGGCGAGCAGTACTTC,CASSDPWGVDGEQYF
TRBV6-5,-,TRBJ1-3,-,TGTGCCAGCCGACTATCCCTCTCTGGAAACACCATATATTTT,CASRLSLSGNTIYF
TRBV6-6,-,TRBJ2-1,-,TGTGCCAGCAGTTACTCGAGTGGGAGTTCGGATGAGCAGTTCTTC,CASSYSSGSSDEQFF
TRBV6-1,-,TRBJ1-4,-,TGTGCCAGCAGTGAAGTCAAACGCGAGGAACTGTTTTTT,CASSEVKREELFF
TRBV19,TRBD1,TRBJ2-5,-,TGTGCCAGTAGTAGACCGGGACAGAAAAAAGAGACCCAGTACTTC,CASSRPGQKKETQYF
TRBV25-1,-,TRBJ1-3,-,TGTGCCAGCAGTGATTACTCTGGAAACACCATATATTTT,CASSDYSGNTIYF
TRBV4-2,TRBD1,TRBJ1-1,-,TGTGCCAGCAGCCAGAGAGCAGGGGGCGCCGAGACTGAAGCTTTCTTT,CASSQRAGGAETEAFF
TRBV28,-,TRBJ2-2,-,TGTGCCAGCAGCCTGAACACCGGGGAGCTGTTTTTT,CASSLNTGELFF
TRBV29-1,-,TRBJ2-5,-,TGCAGCGTTGACACCCCCCGGGGGGAGACCCAGTACTTC,CSVDTPRGETQYF
TRBV29-1,TRBD2,TRBJ2-7,-,TGCAGCGTTGTGCTAGCGGTCTACGAGCAGTACTTC,CSVVLAVYEQYF
TRBV6-5,-,TRBJ2-1,-,TGTGCCAGCAGTTACCAGGTCAGCGGACCGGGCAATGAGCAGTTCTTC,CASSYQVSGPGNEQFF
TRBV25-1,-,TRBJ1-5,few,TGTGCCAGCAGTGAAGAAGAAGCGGGTCAGCCCCAGCATTTT,CASSEEEAGQPQHF
TRBV5-6,TRBD1,TRBJ1-5,-,TGTGCCAGCAGCTTGGGTACAGGGGATGGCCAGCCCCAGCATTTT,CASSLGTGDGQPQHF
TRBV7-2,-,TRBJ1-1,-,TGTGCCAGCAGCTTAGGACCAGGGGTTAACACTGAAGCTTTCTTT,CASSLGPGVNTEAFF
TRBV7-6,TRBD2,TRBJ2-7,-,TGTGCCAGCAGCTTAGGGGAGGGGTACGAGCAGTACTTC,CASSLGEGYEQYF
TRBV7-9,-,TRBJ1-5,-,TGTGCCAGCAGCTTAGAGAGTCAGCCCCAGCATTTT,CASSLESQPQHF
TRBV28,-,TRBJ2-1,-,TGTGCCAGCAGTTTTGGGGGGACCGCGAGCAATGAGCAGTTCTTC,CASSFGGTASNEQFF
TRBV6-4,-,TRBJ2-3,-,TGTGCCAGCAGTGACTCTAGGGGGGGCAGAGATACGCAGTATTTT,CASSDSRGGRDTQYF
TRBV11-2,-,TRBJ1-1,few,TGTGCCAGCAGCTTAGGTTGGCAGAACACTGAAGCTTTCTTT,CASSLGWQNTEAFF
TRBV5-4,TRBD2,TRBJ2-1,-,TGTGCCAGCAGCTTTCCCACTCTAGCGGGAGGTGAGCAGTTCTTC,CASSFPTLAGGEQFF
TRBV5-4,-,TRBJ2-3,once,TGTGCCAGCAGCTCCCCTAGCCTCTGGGGCACAGATACGCAGTATTTT,CASSSPSLWGTDTQYF
TRBV7-9,TRBD1,TRBJ2-1,-,TGTGCCAGCAGCTTATGGGACAGAGACAATGAGCAGTTCTTC,CASSLWDRDNEQFF
TRBV6-1,-,TRBJ2-2,-,TGTGCCAGCAGACCTACTTCTACCGGGGAGCTGTTTTTT,CASRPTSTGELFF
TRBV5-6,TRBD1,TRBJ1-3,once,TGTGCCAGCACCACAGGGGGGTTCTCTGGAAACACCATATATTTT,CASTTGGFSGNTIYF
TRBV9,-,TRBJ2-2,-,TGTGCCAGCAGCGGTCAGGGGTTGCACGGGGAGCTGTTTTTT,CASSGQGLHGELFF